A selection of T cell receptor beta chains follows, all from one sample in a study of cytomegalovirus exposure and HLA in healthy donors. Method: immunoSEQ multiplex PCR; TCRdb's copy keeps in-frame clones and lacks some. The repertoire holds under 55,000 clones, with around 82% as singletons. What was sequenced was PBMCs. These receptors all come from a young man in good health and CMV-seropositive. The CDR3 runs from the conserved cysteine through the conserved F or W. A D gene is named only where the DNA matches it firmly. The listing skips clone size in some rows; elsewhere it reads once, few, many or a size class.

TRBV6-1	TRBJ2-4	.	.	CATDRTPDDIQYF	TGTGCAACCGACAGGACTCCTGACGACATTCAGTACTTC
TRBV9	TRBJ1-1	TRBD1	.	CASSNTGGAEAFF	TGTGCCAGCAGTAACACAGGGGGCGCTGAAGCTTTCTTT
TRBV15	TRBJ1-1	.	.	CATSRERGMNTEAFF	TGTGCCACCAGCAGAGAGCGGGGGATGAACACTGAAGCTTTCTTT
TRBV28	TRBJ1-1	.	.	CATTTAVKTEAFF	TGTGCCACTACAACCGCGGTGAAGACTGAAGCTTTCTTT
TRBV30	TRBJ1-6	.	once	CAWSSIAGSSYNSPLHF	TGTGCCTGGAGTAGTATTGCGGGAAGCTCCTATAATTCACCCCTCCACTTT
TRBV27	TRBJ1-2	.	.	CASSSLPYGYTF	TGTGCCAGCAGCTCCCTACCCTATGGCTACACCTTC
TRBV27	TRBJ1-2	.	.	CASSLTGIYGYTF	TGTGCCAGCAGTTTAACAGGGATATATGGCTACACCTTC
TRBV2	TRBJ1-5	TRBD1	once	CASSPRTGGVGNQPQHF	TGTGCCAGCAGTCCCCGGACAGGGGGTGTGGGCAATCAGCCCCAGCATTTT
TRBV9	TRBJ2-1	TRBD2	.	CASSAPGLAVAGYNEQFF	TGTGCCAGCAGCGCACCGGGACTAGCTGTCGCGGGGTACAATGAGCAGTTCTTC
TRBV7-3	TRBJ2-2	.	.	CASSFRETGELFF	TGTGCCAGCAGCTTCCGGGAGACCGGGGAGCTGTTTTTT
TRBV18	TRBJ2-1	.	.	CASSRLKAGYNEQFF	TGTGCCAGCTCTCGACTCAAGGCAGGGTACAATGAGCAGTTCTTC
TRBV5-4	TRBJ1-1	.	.	CASSLGGGRVNTEAFF	TGTGCCAGCAGCTTGGGCGGGGGGCGCGTGAACACTGAAGCTTTCTTT
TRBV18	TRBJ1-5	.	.	CASSRGSNQPQHF	TGTGCCAGCTCACGGGGCAGCAATCAGCCCCAGCATTTT
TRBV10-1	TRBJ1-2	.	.	CASSELQGSGYTF	TGCGCCAGCAGTGAGTTACAGGGATCTGGCTACACCTTC
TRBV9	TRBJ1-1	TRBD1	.	CASSVATGDTEAFF	TGTGCCAGCAGCGTAGCCACAGGGGACACTGAAGCTTTCTTT
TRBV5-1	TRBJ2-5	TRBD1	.	CASSPRTGRQETQYF	TGCGCCAGCAGCCCAAGGACAGGGAGGCAAGAGACCCAGTACTTC